The 15 T cell receptor beta chains below all came from one sample that was sequenced in a study of cytomegalovirus exposure and HLA in healthy donors. The PCR contained 60 Vbeta and 13 Jbeta primers. The table came from immunoSEQ multiplex PCR; TCRdb's copy has only in-frame clones and leaves some out. The repertoire holds 170,000 or so clones, with 77% as singletons. The sequenced material came from PBMCs. The receptors shown here come from a woman in her twenties or thirties in good health and CMV-seronegative.

This rearrangement joins TRBV2 to TRBJ1-6; a weak D match, TRBD1 (5 bases). Per germline, CDR1 SNHLY and CDR2 FYNNEI. This CDR3 has 14 residues. V gave up 6 bases and J gave up 5 bases, with 11 bases separating them. The DNA of the CDR3 is TGTGCCAGCAGGACTGACAGACATAATTCACCCCTCCACTTT. Translating gives CASRTDRHNSPLHF. The full variable domain, completed using reference TRBV2 and TRBJ1-6, is EPEVTQTPSHQVTQMGQEVILRCVPISNHLYFYWYRQILGQKVEFLVSFYNNEISEKSEIFDDQFSVERPDGSNFTLKIRSTKLEDSAMYFCASRTDRHNSPLHFGNGTRLTVT.

The table lists this clone with a few counts. This chain joins TRBV7-2 and TRBJ2-1; TRBD2 is a possible D gene (5 bases). CDR1 is SGHTA, CDR2 FQGNSA, per germline. CDR3 size: 15 residues. V gave up 7 bases and J gave up 6 bases, with 19 bases separating them. CDR3 residues: CASTRPSSGTNEQFF. The CDR3 nucleotides read TGTGCCAGCACCCGCCCGTCGAGCGGAACCAATGAGCAGTTCTTC. The variable domain in full, with the rest retrieved from reference TRBV7-2 and TRBJ2-1, is GAGVSQSPSNKVTEKGKDVELRCDPISGHTALYWYRQSLGQGLEFLIYFQGNSAPDKSGLPSDRFSAERTGGSVSTLTIQRTQQEDSAVYLCASTRPSSGTNEQFFGPGTRLTVL.

The chain links TRBV11-3 to TRBJ2-2; D unclear. Germline values: CDR1 SGHNT, CDR2 YENEEA. The CDR3 is made up of 13 amino acids. V lost 6 bases and J 2 bases, leaving 7 bases between the germline ends. The CDR3 bases are TGTGCCAGCAGACTCACTAACACCGGGGAGCTGTTTTTT. Its protein product is CASRLTNTGELFF.

This chain joins TRBV29-1 and TRBJ2-7; 8 bases fit TRBD2. V gave up 7 bases and J gave up 5 bases; unmatched junction bases: 7. From germline, CDR1 is SQVTM and CDR2 ANQGSEA. CDR3 length: 12 amino acids. CDR3 nucleotides: TGCAGCGCGGGAGGGGCGTCGAACGAGCAGTACTTC. Protein: CSAGGASNEQYF.

This clone has a handful of counts. The chain recombines TRBV30 with TRBJ2-1, with D maybe TRBD2 (6 bases). This CDR3 has 15 residues. V shed 3 bases and J shed 4 bases, with 16 bases lying between them. In germline, CDR1 is GTSNPN, CDR2 SVGIG (reference sequence). In DNA, the CDR3 is TGTGCCTGGAGCCCGAGCGGGTTTGGATACAATGAGCAGTTCTTC. This codes for CAWSPSGFGYNEQFF.

The chain joins TRBV5-1 to TRBJ2-1; TRBD1 might be the D (6 bases). V lost 4 bases to trimming and J lost 8 bases, with 22 bases between them. CDR3 size: 16 residues. CDR1 SGHRS and CDR2 YFSETQ come from the germline V gene. CDR3 residues: CASSLGMGHSGDEQFF. For the CDR3, the DNA is TGCGCCAGCAGCCTCGGCATGGGACACTCTGGCGATGAGCAGTTCTTC.

A few counts support this clone. The V and J genes are TRBV5-4 and TRBJ1-4; tentative D call: TRBD1 (6 bases). This CDR3 has 15 amino acids. Germline V CDR1 and CDR2: SGHNT, YYREEE (reference sequence). Trimming took 4 bases from V and 4 from J, leaving 14 bases between them. The CDR3 DNA is TGTGCCAGCAGCACCCAGACAGGAGATAATGAAAAACTGTTTTTT. Translation: CASSTQTGDNEKLFF.

This chain joins TRBV19 and TRBJ1-6, with 7 bases matching TRBD1. There are 15 residues in the CDR3. V dropped 5 bases and J dropped 1; count of bases not matched to a gene: 2. Germline-derived CDR1 and CDR2 are LNHDA and SQIVND (reference sequence). CDR3 sequence (DNA): TGTGCCAGTAGTTCGACAGGGTCCTATAATTCACCCCTCCACTTT. It yields the protein CASSSTGSYNSPLHF.

The chain has TRBV5-4 and TRBJ2-1; 7 positions match TRBD2. Germline lookup yields CDR1 SGHNT and CDR2 YYREEE (reference sequence). The CDR3 covers 14 residues. With 4 bases clipped from V and 9 bases from J, the junction kept 10 bases outside the gene matches. The chain's CDR3 is CASSAGLRFGEQFF. The CDR3, as DNA: TGTGCCAGCAGCGCGGGACTAAGATTCGGTGAGCAGTTCTTC.

The rearrangement links TRBV12-5 to TRBJ1-5, with D perhaps TRBD1 (6 bases). Germline V CDR1 and CDR2: LGHNT, FRNRAP. Deletions cut 0 bases from V and 0 bases from J, with 9 bases between. The length of the CDR3 is 16 residues. CDR3 coding DNA: TGTGCTAGTGGTTTGGTTCGGGACAATAGCAATCAGCCCCAGCATTTT. It is translated as CASGLVRDNSNQPQHF.

The chain has TRBV19 and TRBJ2-1; weak D call: TRBD1 (5 bases). Germline CDR1 LNHDA, CDR2 SQIVND (reference sequence). This CDR3 has 12 amino acids. V shed 1 base and J shed 10 bases, with 8 bases lying between them. CDR3 nucleotides: TGTGCCAGTAGTATAGGGGGCATGGAGCAGTTCTTC. This gives the protein CASSIGGMEQFF.

This chain connects TRBV19 to TRBJ1-5; D call uncertain. Germline V gene lookup returns CDR1 LNHDA and CDR2 SQIVND (reference sequence). V lost 5 bases to trimming and J lost 2 bases, with 10 bases between them. CDR3 length: 14 amino acids. The CDR3, as DNA: TGTGCCAGTAGTGTGTCTGTCGGCAATCAGCCCCAGCATTTT. Amino acids: CASSVSVGNQPQHF.

The rearrangement joins TRBV19 to TRBJ1-6; the match to TRBD1 covers 8 bases. J was trimmed by 15 bases and V by 7 bases; bases with no gene match: 14. CDR1 and CDR2 (germline): LNHDA, SQIVND (reference sequence). The CDR3 covers 14 residues. The CDR3 is CASTDRGQGAYLHF. For the CDR3, the DNA is TGTGCCAGTACCGATAGGGGGCAGGGGGCCTACCTCCACTTT.

This clone was detected a few times. The chain combines TRBV6-4 with TRBJ2-2; no clear D gene. The CDR3 spans 14 residues. Germline V gene sequence: CDR1 MRHNA, CDR2 SNTAGT. Trimming shortened V by 0 bases and J by 3 bases, and 5 bases separated the two germline ends. The CDR3 region has the DNA TGTGCCAGCAGTGACTCCCAGGACACCGGGGAGCTGTTTTTT. As protein: CASSDSQDTGELFF.

V usage is TRBV2 and J usage is TRBJ2-7; 7 nucleotides line up with TRBD1. The length of the CDR3 is 14 residues. The J segment lost 2 bases and the V segment lost 6 bases, leaving 7 bases of the junction unmatched. Germline V gene lookup returns CDR1 SNHLY and CDR2 FYNNEI. Here the CDR3 reads CASSVQGVPYEQYF. The CDR3 coding sequence is TGTGCCAGCAGCGTTCAGGGGGTTCCCTACGAGCAGTACTTC.